What follows are 2 T cell receptor beta chains derived from one specimen sequenced in a study of shared clonotypes between healthy human individuals. Sequenced by immunoSEQ multiplex PCR; TCRdb stores in-frame clones only, minus some. The data show some 2,400,000 clones, 95% seen once. The source material was naive CD4+ T cells sorted from blood. Subset of the sample: CD45RA+ positively selected. The receptor source for this set is a man younger than 30 in good health.

The CDR3 loop reads CSVESGTGTEQFF. As DNA, the CDR3 is TGCAGCGTTGAATCCGGGACCGGGACGGAGCAGTTCTTC. The rearrangement links TRBV29-1 to TRBJ2-1; the D call may be TRBD1 or TRBD2 (5 bases each). The CDR3 has 13 residues. Trimming left V 2 bases short and J 10 bases short, with 15 bases between. Germline V lookup: CDR1 SQVTM, CDR2 ANQGSEA.

The J gene is TRBJ2-3, the V gene TRBV7-8; TRBD2 matches 10 bases. The CDR3 covers 18 residues. Germline V CDR1 and CDR2: SGHVS, FQNEAQ. V lost 8 bases, J lost 6 bases, and 20 bases stayed unmatched. As DNA, the CDR3 is TGTGCCAGCCACTCCCAGAGGACAACTAGCGGGGCTCGGGATACGCAGTATTTT. Residues: CASHSQRTTSGARDTQYF.